This TCR beta chain stems from a study of CD8 T cells in Susac syndrome. On the study more broadly: When their blood was taken, patients with Susac syndrome were therapy-naive, taking corticosteroids, or taking intravenous immunoglobulin alone.

V was shortened by 8 bases and J by 10 bases, with 18 bases between the two germline ends. The germline V gene encodes CDR1 MGHDK and CDR2 SYGVNS. The length of the CDR3 is 13 residues. A quantity of about 0.5 to 1 ug RNA underwent reverse transcription using random hexamers. TCRdb re-called the immunoSEQ multiplex PCR reads through MiXCR, storing one row per CDR3 protein. This table has about 140,000 distinct CDR3 sequences, 85% to 95% appearing once. This sequence joins TRBV25-1 and TRBJ2-1; perhaps D is TRBD1 or TRBD2 (5 bases each). The clonotype was recovered from a human donor with Susac syndrome. The specimen sequenced was CD4+ T cells from PBMCs. CDR3 sequence: CASGKAGADEQFF. The CDR3 nucleotides read TGTGCCAGCGGAAAAGCCGGGGCTGACGAGCAGTTCTTC. The entire variable domain, with the rest obtained from reference TRBV25-1 and TRBJ2-1, is as follows: EADIYQTPRYLVIGTGKKITLECSQTMGHDKMYWYQQDPGMELHLIHYSYGVNSTEKGDLSSESTVSRIRTEHFPLTLESARPSHTSQYLCASGKAGADEQFFGPGTRLTVL.